Below are 14 T cell receptor gamma chains sequenced from a single sample in a study of human gamma delta and Vdelta1 T cells. TCRdb re-called the PCR reads using CATT. The sample lists some 2,900 gamma-chain clones, under 6.5% occurring once. The sequenced material came from naive CD27+ Vdelta1 gamma-delta T cells from blood. The receptors here all came from a human donor in good health.

The sample holds a few counts of this clone. At one of its ends the junction is not consistent with the germline gene, which may arise from a read error. The chain couples TRGV3 to TRGJ1 or TRGJ2. The CDR3 is 12 amino acids. Germline V gene lookup returns CDR1 VTNTFY and CDR2 YDVSTARD (reference sequence). The CDR3 bases are TGTGCCACCGGGGAGGATTATTATAAGAAACTCTTT. Residues: CATGEDYYKKLF.

Comment on this clone: The translation of this DNA and the TCRdb protein of a much larger clone differ at residue 5, probably owing to a read error; the protein shown here is translated from the DNA. The chain joins TRGV3 to TRGJ1 or TRGJ2. Germline CDR1 VTNTFY, CDR2 YDVSTARD (reference sequence). The CDR3 loop spans 13 amino acids. CDR3: CATWYRSHYKKLF. The CDR3 DNA is TGTGCCACCTGGTACAGGTCTCATTATAAGAAACTCTTT.

Regarding this clone: At one end the junction does not follow the germline gene, possibly because of a read error. This chain links TRGV9 with TRGJ1 or TRGJ2. The CDR3 consists of 12 residues. The germline V gene has CDR1 GITISATS and CDR2 ISYDGTV (reference sequence). The CDR3 DNA reads TGTGCCTTGGGGGGGACTTATTATCAGAAACTCTTT. Amino acids: CALGGTYYQKLF.

This clone was seen a few times. A mismatch at residue 5 separates the TCRdb protein from the translated DNA, so the protein presented here was translated from the DNA. This rearrangement joins TRGV3 to TRGJ1 or TRGJ2. The CDR3 has 14 residues. Germline V gene lookup returns CDR1 VTNTFY and CDR2 YDVSTARD (reference sequence). CDR3 in amino acids: CATWVRRLDYKKLF. The CDR3 bases are TGTGCCACCTGGGTCAGGCGTTTGGATTATAAGAAACTCTTT.

Sample share makes this clone large. Other DNA sequences within the sample encode an identical CDR3. The J gene is TRGJ1 or TRGJ2, the V gene TRGV2. In germline, CDR1 is EGSNGY, CDR2 YDSYNSKV. This CDR3 is 9 amino acids long. J gave up 8 bases and V 6 bases, and 1 base lay outside the gene matches. DNA of the CDR3: TGTGCCACCTGGAATAAGAAACTCTTT. It encodes CATWNKKLF.

With respect to this clone: Germline is not matched at one junction end, which may reflect a read error. The rearrangement uses TRGV5 and TRGJ1 or TRGJ2. Assignment of the J gene here rests on matching the DNA to germline, because TCRdb gives none. The CDR3 is made up of 13 amino acids. Germline loops: CDR1 VINAFY, CDR2 YDVSNSKD. The CDR3 loop is CAAWAIVYYKKLF. CDR3 DNA sequence: TGTGCCGCCTGGGCGATCGTATATTATAAGAAACTCTTT.

Concerning this clone itself: For this DNA, TCRdb reports the protein of a much larger clone, which diverges at residue 3, most likely from a read error; the protein presented here is translated directly from the DNA. The rearrangement joins TRGV3 to TRGJ1 or TRGJ2. The CDR3 is 12 residues long. Germline CDR1 and CDR2: VTNTFY and YDVSTARD (reference sequence). The chain's CDR3 is CAAWDRFYKKLF. In DNA, the CDR3 is TGTGCCGCCTGGGACAGGTTTTATAAGAAACTCTTT.

This clone was seen more than once but under ten times. It may be a read error: a sequence one base away is much more abundant. The rearrangement links TRGV2 to TRGJ1 or TRGJ2. CDR3 length: 14 residues. The V segment lost 0 bases and the J segment 7 bases; nucleotides outside the gene matches: 9. The germline CDR1 and CDR2 sequences are EGSNGY and YDSYNSKV. Here the CDR3 reads CATWDGRGLYKKLF. CDR3 DNA sequence: TGTGCCACCTGGGACGGGCGGGGTCTCTATAAGAAACTCTTT.

Remarks on this clone: The protein that TCRdb holds for this DNA derives from a much larger clone and differs from the translated DNA at residue 7, which likely indicates a read error; the protein shown here is translated from the DNA. The J gene is TRGJ1 or TRGJ2, the V gene TRGV2. The V gene end was trimmed by 1 base and the J gene end by 3 bases; junction bases not matched to a gene: 6. This CDR3 contains 14 residues. Germline V CDR1 and CDR2: EGSNGY, YDSYNSKV. The CDR3 coding sequence is TGTGCCACCTGGGACGGCCAGAGTTATTATAAGAAACTCTTT. Translating it yields CATWDGQSYYKKLF.

In regard to this clone: This DNA's translation and the protein TCRdb lists, from a much larger clone, do not match at residue 6, likely due to a read error; the protein shown is translated from the DNA. V is TRGV9 and J is TRGJ1 or TRGJ2. This CDR3 is built from 13 residues. Per germline, CDR1 GITISATS and CDR2 ISYDGTV (reference sequence). V gave up 3 bases and J gave up 2 bases; unmatched junction bases: 4. CDR3 sequence (DNA): TGTGCCTTGTGGGAGAAGGATTATTATAAGAAACTCTTT. Amino acid sequence: CALWEKDYYKKLF.

On this clone itself: A junction boundary mismatches the germline segment, possibly from a read error. The chain joins TRGV3 to TRGJ1 or TRGJ2. The CDR3 consists of 14 residues. The germline gives CDR1 VTNTFY, CDR2 YDVSTARD (reference sequence). CDR3 region: CATWDLPDYYRKLF. CDR3 coding DNA: TGTGCCACCTGGGACTTGCCTGATTATTATAGGAAACTCTTT.

By its share, this clone is large. The chain employs TRGV9 and TRGJ1 or TRGJ2. After removal of 0 bases from V and 5 bases from J, the junction contained 13 bases not matched to a gene. CDR1 is GITISATS, CDR2 ISYDGTV, per germline (reference sequence). This CDR3 region has 16 residues. CDR3 residues: CALWEVLWSRNYKKLF. CDR3 coding DNA: TGTGCCTTGTGGGAGGTGCTATGGAGCAGGAATTATAAGAAACTCTTT.

V gene TRGV3 combines with J gene TRGJ1 or TRGJ2. The V gene end was trimmed by 2 bases and the J gene end by 4 bases; junction bases not matched to a gene: 11. The CDR3 loop spans 15 amino acids. CDR1 VTNTFY and CDR2 YDVSTARD come from the germline V gene (reference sequence). CDR3: CATWDTRRRYYKKLF. As DNA, the CDR3 is TGTGCCACCTGGGACACCCGGCGGCGATATTATAAGAAACTCTTT.

This clone was counted a few times. This may be a read error: a much more frequent sequence differs by one nucleotide. This specimen includes other DNA sequences encoding the same CDR3. This chain links TRGV2 with TRGJ1 or TRGJ2. This CDR3 comprises 12 residues. From germline, CDR1 is EGSNGY and CDR2 YDSYNSKV. CDR3 residues: CATWDSGYKKLF. CDR3 DNA sequence: TGTGCCACCTGGGACTCGGGGTACAAGAAACTATTT.